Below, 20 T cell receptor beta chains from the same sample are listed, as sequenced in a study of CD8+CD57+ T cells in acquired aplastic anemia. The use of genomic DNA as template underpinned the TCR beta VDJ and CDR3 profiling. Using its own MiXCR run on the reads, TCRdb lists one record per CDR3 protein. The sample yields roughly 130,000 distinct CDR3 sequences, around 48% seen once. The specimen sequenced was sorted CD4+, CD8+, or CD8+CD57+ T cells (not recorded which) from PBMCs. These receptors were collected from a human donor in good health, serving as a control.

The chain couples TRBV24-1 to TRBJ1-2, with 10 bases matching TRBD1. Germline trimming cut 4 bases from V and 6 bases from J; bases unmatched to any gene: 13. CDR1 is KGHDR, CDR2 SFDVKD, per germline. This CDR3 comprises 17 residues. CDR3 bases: TGTGCCACCAGTGACCCGGGACAGGGGTCCTCAAGGGATGGCTACACCTTC. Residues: CATSDPGQGSSRDGYTF.

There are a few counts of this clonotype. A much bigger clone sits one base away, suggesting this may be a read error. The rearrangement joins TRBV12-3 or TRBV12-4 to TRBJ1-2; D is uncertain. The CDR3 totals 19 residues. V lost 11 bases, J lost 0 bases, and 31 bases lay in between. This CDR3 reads CAGYSPGHLPWRANYGYTF. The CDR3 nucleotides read TGTGCCGGCTATTCCCCCGGCCACCTCCCTTGGAGGGCTAACTATGGCTACACCTTC.

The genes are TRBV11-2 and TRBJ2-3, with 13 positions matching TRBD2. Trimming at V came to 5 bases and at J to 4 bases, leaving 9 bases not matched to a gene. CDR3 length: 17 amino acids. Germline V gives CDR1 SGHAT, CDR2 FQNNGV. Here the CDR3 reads CASSPSGGLAGPDTQYF. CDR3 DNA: TGTGCCAGCAGCCCCTCCGGGGGACTAGCGGGGCCAGATACGCAGTATTTT.

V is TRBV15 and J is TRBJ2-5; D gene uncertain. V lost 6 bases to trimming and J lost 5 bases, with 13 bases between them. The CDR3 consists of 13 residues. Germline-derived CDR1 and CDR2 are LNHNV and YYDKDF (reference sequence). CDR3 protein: CATSPTALETQYF. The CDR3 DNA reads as TGTGCCACCAGTCCGACTGCCCTGGAGACCCAGTACTTC.

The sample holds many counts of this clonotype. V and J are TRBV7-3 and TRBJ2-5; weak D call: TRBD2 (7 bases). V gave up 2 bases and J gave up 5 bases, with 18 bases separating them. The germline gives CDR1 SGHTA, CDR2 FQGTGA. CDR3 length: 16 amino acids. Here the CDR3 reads CASSLGAGEGEETQYF. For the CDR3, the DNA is TGTGCCAGCAGCTTAGGGGCGGGGGAGGGGGAGGAGACCCAGTACTTC.

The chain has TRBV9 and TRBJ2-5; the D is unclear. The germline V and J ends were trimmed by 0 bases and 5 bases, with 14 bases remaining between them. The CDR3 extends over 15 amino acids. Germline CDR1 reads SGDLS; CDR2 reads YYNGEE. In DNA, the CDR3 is TGTGCCAGCAGCGTAGGGACGAGGCTTGCGGAGACCCAGTACTTC. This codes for CASSVGTRLAETQYF.

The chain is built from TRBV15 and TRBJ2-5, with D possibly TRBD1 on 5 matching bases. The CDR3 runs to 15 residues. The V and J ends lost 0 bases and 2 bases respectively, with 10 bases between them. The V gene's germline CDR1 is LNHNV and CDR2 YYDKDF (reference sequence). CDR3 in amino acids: CATSRDMGPQETQYF. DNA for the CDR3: TGTGCCACCAGCAGAGATATGGGGCCACAAGAGACCCAGTACTTC.

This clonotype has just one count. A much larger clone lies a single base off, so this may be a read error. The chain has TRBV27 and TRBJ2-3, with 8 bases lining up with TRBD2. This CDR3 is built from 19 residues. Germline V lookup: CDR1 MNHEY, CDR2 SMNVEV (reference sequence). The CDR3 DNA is TGTGCCAGCAGTTCATCACCTCTTCGGGGTAGCGGGGACACAGATACGCAGTGTTTT. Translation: CASSSSPLRGSGDTDTQCF.

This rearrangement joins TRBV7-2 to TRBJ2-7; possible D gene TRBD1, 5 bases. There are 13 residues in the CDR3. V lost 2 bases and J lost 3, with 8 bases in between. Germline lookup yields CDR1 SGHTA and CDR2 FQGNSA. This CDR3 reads CASSLYQGYEQYF. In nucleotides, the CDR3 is TGTGCCAGCAGCTTATACCAGGGCTACGAGCAGTACTTC.

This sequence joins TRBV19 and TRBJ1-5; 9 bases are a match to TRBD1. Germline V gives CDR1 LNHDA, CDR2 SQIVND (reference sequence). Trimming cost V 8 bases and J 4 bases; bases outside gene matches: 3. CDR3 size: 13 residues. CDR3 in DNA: TGTGCCAGTGGGACAGGGCCTAATCAGCCCCAGCATTTT. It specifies CASGTGPNQPQHF.

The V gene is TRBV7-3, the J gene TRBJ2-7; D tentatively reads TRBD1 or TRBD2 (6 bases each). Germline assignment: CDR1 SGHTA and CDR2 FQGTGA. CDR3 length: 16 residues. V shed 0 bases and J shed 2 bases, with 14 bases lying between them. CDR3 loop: CASSLTGGGAPYEQYF. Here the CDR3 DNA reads TGTGCCAGCAGCTTAACCGGGGGCGGGGCCCCCTACGAGCAGTACTTC. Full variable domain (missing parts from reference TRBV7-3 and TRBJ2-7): GAGVSQTPSNKVTEKGKYVELRCDPISGHTALYWYRQSLGQGPEFLIYFQGTGAADDSGLPNDRFFAVRPEGSVSTLKIQRTERGDSAVYLCASSLTGGGAPYEQYFGPGTRLTVT.

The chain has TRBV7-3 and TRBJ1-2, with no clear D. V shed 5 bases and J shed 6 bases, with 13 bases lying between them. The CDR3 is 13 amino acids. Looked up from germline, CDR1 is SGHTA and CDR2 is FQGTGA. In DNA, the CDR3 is TGTGCCAGCAGCACAGAGGGCGGGGATGGCTACACCTTC. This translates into CASSTEGGDGYTF.

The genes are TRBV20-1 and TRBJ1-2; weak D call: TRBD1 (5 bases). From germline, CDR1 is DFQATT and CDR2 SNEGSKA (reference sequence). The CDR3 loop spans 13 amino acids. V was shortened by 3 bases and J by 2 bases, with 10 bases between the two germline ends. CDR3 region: CSASREGNYGYTF. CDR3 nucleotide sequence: TGCAGTGCTAGTCGTGAGGGGAACTATGGCTACACCTTC.

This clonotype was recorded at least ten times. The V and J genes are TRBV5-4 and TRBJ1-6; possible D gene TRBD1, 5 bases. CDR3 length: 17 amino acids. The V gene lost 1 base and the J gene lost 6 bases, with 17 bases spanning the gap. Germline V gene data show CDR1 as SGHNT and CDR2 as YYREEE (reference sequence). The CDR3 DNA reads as TGTGCCAGCAGCTTGCTGCGACCCGTTGGGGGTAATTCACCCCTCCACTTT. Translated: CASSLLRPVGGNSPLHF. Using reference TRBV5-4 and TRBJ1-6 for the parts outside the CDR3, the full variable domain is ETGVTQSPTHLIKTRGQQVTLRCSSQSGHNTVSWYQQALGQGPQFIFQYYREEENGRGNFPPRFSGLQFPNYSSELNVNALELDDSALYLCASSLLRPVGGNSPLHFGNGTRLTVT.

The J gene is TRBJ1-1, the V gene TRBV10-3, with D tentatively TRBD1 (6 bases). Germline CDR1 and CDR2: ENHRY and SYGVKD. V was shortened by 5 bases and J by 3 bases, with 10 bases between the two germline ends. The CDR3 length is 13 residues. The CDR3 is CAISYRTDTEAFF. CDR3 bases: TGTGCCATCAGTTATAGGACAGACACTGAAGCTTTCTTT.

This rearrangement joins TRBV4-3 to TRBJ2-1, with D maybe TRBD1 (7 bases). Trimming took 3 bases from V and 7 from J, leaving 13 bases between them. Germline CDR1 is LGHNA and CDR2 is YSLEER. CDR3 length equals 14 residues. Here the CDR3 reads CASSHRGEGNEQFF. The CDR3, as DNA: TGCGCCAGCAGCCACAGGGGGGAAGGAAATGAGCAGTTCTTC.

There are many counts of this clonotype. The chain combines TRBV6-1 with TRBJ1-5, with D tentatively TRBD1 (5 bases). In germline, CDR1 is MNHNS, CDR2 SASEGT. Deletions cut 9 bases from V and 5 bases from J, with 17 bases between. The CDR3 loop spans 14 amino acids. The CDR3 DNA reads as TGTGCCAGTGGAGGGACGGAGCGGTATCAGCCCCAGCATTTT. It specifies CASGGTERYQPQHF.

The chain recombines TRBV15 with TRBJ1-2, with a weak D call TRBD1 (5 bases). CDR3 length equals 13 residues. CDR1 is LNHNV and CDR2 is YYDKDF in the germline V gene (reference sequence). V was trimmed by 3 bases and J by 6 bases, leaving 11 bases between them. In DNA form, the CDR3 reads TGTGCCACCAGCAGCAAAACCAGGGATGGCTACACCTTC. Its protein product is CATSSKTRDGYTF.

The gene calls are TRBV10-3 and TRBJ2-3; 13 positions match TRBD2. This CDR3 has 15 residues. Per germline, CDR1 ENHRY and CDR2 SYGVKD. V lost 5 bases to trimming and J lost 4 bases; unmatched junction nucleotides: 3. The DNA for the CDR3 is TGTGCCATCAGTCCGACTAGCGGGGGGTCAGATACGCAGTATTTT. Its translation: CAISPTSGGSDTQYF.

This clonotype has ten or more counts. CDR3 DNA sequence: TGTGCCAGCTCCGGACGGCAGAACACTGAAGCTTTCTTT. It yields the protein CASSGRQNTEAFF. The chain is built from TRBV5-4 and TRBJ1-1; D remains ambiguous. Per the germline V gene, CDR1 is SGHNT and CDR2 is YYREEE (reference sequence). The V gene lost 7 bases and the J gene lost 1 base, with 11 bases spanning the gap. The CDR3 totals 13 residues.